This TCR beta chain was identified in a study of T cells in Graves' hyperthyroidism and ophthalmopathy. This clonotype was observed a handful of times. Antigen unknown. RNA transcripts served as the template for amplifying TCR beta CDR3 regions. With the HTBI primer set, the TCR CDR3 went through a first round of RT-PCR. TCRdb re-analysed the multiplex PCR reads in MiXCR, keeping a single row per CDR3 protein. The sample yields some 500,000 distinct CDR3 sequences, around 15% seen once. In the ophthalmopathy cohort, Clinical Activity Score was at least 3, NOSPECS grade at least 4, and duration under 3 months. This CDR3 comprises 15 residues. V was cut by 6 bases and J by 0 bases, with 14 bases left in between. Germline CDR1 reads MNHEY; CDR2 reads SVGEGT. Whole-study findings and limits: Ophthalmopathy was model-predicted a median approximately 6.9 months pre-onset.

This receptor was taken from a woman aged 30 to 39 with Graves' ophthalmopathy. Material for sequencing was blood. The V and J genes are TRBV6-2 or TRBV6-3 and TRBJ2-5; D is perhaps TRBD1 (6 bases). The CDR3 bases are TGTGCCAGCAGACCCATTCGACAGGACCAAGAGACCCAGTACTTC. Encoded protein: CASRPIRQDQETQYF.